Below are 10 T cell receptor beta chains sequenced from a single sample in a study of CD8+CD57+ T cells in acquired aplastic anemia. CDR3 and TCR beta VDJ profiling relied on a genomic DNA template. Each CDR3 protein gets one entry after TCRdb re-called the reads with MiXCR. The sample holds about 110,000 distinct CDR3 sequences, about half seen once. What was sequenced was sorted CD4+, CD8+, or CD8+CD57+ T cells (not recorded which) from PBMCs. Source of these receptors: a human donor in good health, serving as a control.

In its sample, this clonotype was seen many times. J is TRBJ1-1 and V is TRBV4-1, with D maybe TRBD1 (5 bases). The V end lost 1 base, the J end lost 5 bases, and 11 bases lay between the germline ends. Germline V gene lookup returns CDR1 MGHRA and CDR2 YSYEKL. This CDR3 region has 14 residues. The CDR3 DNA reads TGCGCCAGCAGCCAAGCCGTGGGGGAAACTGAAGCTTTCTTT. Its translation: CASSQAVGETEAFF.

In this sample, this clonotype turned up a few times. The chain couples TRBV7-2 to TRBJ2-5; 11 bases agree with TRBD2. V shed 0 bases, J shed 5 bases, and the junction held 2 bases outside the gene matches. The length of the CDR3 is 15 residues. Germline loops: CDR1 SGHTA, CDR2 FQGNSA. The CDR3 DNA follows: TGTGCCAGCAGCTTAGCCTGGACTAGCGGGGAGACCCAGTACTTC. Its translation is CASSLAWTSGETQYF. The whole variable domain, remainder taken from reference TRBV7-2 and TRBJ2-5, is GAGVSQSPSNKVTEKGKDVELRCDPISGHTALYWYRQSLGQGLEFLIYFQGNSAPDKSGLPSDRFSAERTGGSVSTLTIQRTQQEDSAVYLCASSLAWTSGETQYFGPGTRLLVL.

This clonotype was picked up many times. The V call is TRBV12-3 or TRBV12-4, the J call TRBJ1-2; D possibly corresponds to TRBD1 (5 bases). The CDR3 totals 14 residues. V was shortened by 5 bases and J by 5 bases, with 15 bases between the two germline ends. CDR3 protein: CASSTGTSLYGYTF. The DNA of the CDR3 is TGTGCCAGCAGTACGGGGACTTCGCTTTATGGCTACACCTTC.

The CDR3 bases are TGTGCCACCAGCAGAGAATGGGATTCACCCCTCCACTTT. This gives the protein CATSREWDSPLHF. The chain carries TRBV15 and TRBJ1-6; D is unclear. The CDR3 is 13 residues long. The germline V gene has CDR1 LNHNV and CDR2 YYDKDF (reference sequence). Trimming cost V 0 bases and J 8 bases, with 5 bases left between them. Looking up the rest from reference TRBV15 and TRBJ1-6 gives the full variable domain: DAMVIQNPRYQVTQFGKPVTLSCSQTLNHNVMYWYQQKSSQAPKLLFHYYDKDFNNEADTPDNFQSRRPNTSFCFLDIRSPGLGDTAMYLCATSREWDSPLHFGNGTRLTVT.

This clonotype was counted many times. The V gene is TRBV19, the J gene TRBJ1-4, with 11 bases lining up with TRBD1. Unmatched junction bases numbered 8, after V lost 5 bases and J lost 6 bases. Germline CDR1 LNHDA, CDR2 SQIVND (reference sequence). This CDR3 contains 16 residues. The CDR3 spells CASSGQGALIDEKLFF. Here the CDR3 DNA reads TGTGCCAGTAGTGGACAGGGGGCGTTGATAGATGAAAAACTGTTTTTT.

This chain uses TRBV7-2 with TRBJ1-6; 9 positions match TRBD1. Per the germline V gene, CDR1 is SGHTA and CDR2 is FQGNSA. The CDR3 loop spans 13 amino acids. With 5 bases clipped from V and 8 bases from J, the junction kept 1 base outside the gene matches. DNA for the CDR3: TGTGCCAGCAGCAGGGACAGGGATTCACCCCTCCACTTT. Translation: CASSRDRDSPLHF.

This clonotype turned up a few times. The chain recombines TRBV29-1 with TRBJ2-1; TRBD2 agrees at 10 bases. The CDR3 loop spans 13 amino acids. Per the germline V gene, CDR1 is SQVTM and CDR2 is ANQGSEA. V was pared by 7 bases and J by 7 bases, with 7 bases of the junction left unmatched. The CDR3 loop is CSARAGGLNEQFF. In DNA, the CDR3 is TGCAGCGCAAGAGCGGGGGGGCTTAATGAGCAGTTCTTC.

The chain carries TRBV9 and TRBJ1-3; no clear D gene. Per germline, CDR1 SGDLS and CDR2 YYNGEE. The CDR3 totals 15 residues. Between the trimmed V and J ends, which lost 0 bases and 0 bases, there was a span of 7 bases. The CDR3 here is CASSVGGSSGNTIYF. CDR3 coding DNA: TGTGCCAGCAGCGTAGGGGGTTCCTCTGGAAACACCATATATTTT. Based on the CDR3 plus reference TRBV9 and TRBJ1-3, the full variable domain is DSGVTQTPKHLITATGQRVTLRCSPRSGDLSVYWYQQSLDQGLQFLIQYYNGEERAKGNILERFSAQQFPDLHSELNLSSLELGDSALYFCASSVGGSSGNTIYFGEGSWLTVV.

This clonotype appeared many times. This rearrangement joins TRBV6-1 to TRBJ2-7; 7 nucleotides agree with TRBD1. This CDR3 has 12 amino acids. J was trimmed by 5 bases and V by 6 bases; bases with no gene match: 4. CDR1 MNHNS and CDR2 SASEGT come from the germline V gene. As DNA, the CDR3 is TGTGCCAGCAGAAAGACAGGGAACGAGCAGTACTTC. This codes for CASRKTGNEQYF.

This clonotype was seen ten or more times. The gene calls are TRBV5-4 and TRBJ2-7, with D perhaps matching TRBD1 (6 bases). Germline V lookup: CDR1 SGHNT, CDR2 YYREEE (reference sequence). This CDR3 has 13 amino acids. The V gene lost 4 bases and the J gene lost 3 bases, with 11 bases spanning the gap. The CDR3 DNA is TGTGCCAGCAGCCCAGGGGCGGGCTACGAGCAGTACTTC. It is translated as CASSPGAGYEQYF.